Following are 21 T cell receptor beta chains from one sample sequenced in a study of cytomegalovirus exposure and HLA in healthy donors (dated by TCRdb to about 2017). The library was made by the immunoSEQ multiplex PCR assay. A mixture of 60 forward primers for TCR Vbeta segments and 13 reverse primers for TCR Jbeta segments was used in the multiplex PCR. Drawn from immuneACCESS, this table holds only the in-frame rearrangements with V and J called that TCRdb kept. Clones are partly lost; checked studies trace under half to an unresolved V gene and leave the rest unexplained. The sample table contains over 100,000 clones; only one count was recorded for about two thirds of them. Roughly 10% of the sample rests with the top ten. The sample taken for sequencing was PBMCs. Receptor source: a man aged 25-40 years in good health and CMV-seropositive.

This clone was seen more than once but under ten times. The rearrangement joins TRBV2 to TRBJ2-2, with a tentative D call TRBD2 (5 bases). The CDR3 spans 12 residues. V lost 4 bases to trimming and J lost 10 bases, with 10 bases between them. Germline CDR1 is SNHLY and CDR2 is FYNNEI. The CDR3 bases are TGTGCCAGCAGTGCACTAGAAACGGAGCTGTTTTTT. Its protein product is CASSALETELFF.

This rearrangement joins TRBV7-6 to TRBJ2-7, with 7 bases identical to TRBD1. This CDR3 has 15 amino acids. The V and J ends lost 1 base and 1 base, in that order; junction bases with no gene match: 4. Germline CDR1 reads SGHVS; CDR2 reads FNYEAQ. The CDR3 DNA reads TGTGCCAGCAGCTTAGGTCCGGGACAGTCCTACGAGCAGTACTTC. Encoded protein: CASSLGPGQSYEQYF.

The J gene is TRBJ2-2, the V gene TRBV18; a possible D gene is TRBD1 (6 bases). Germline V gene lookup returns CDR1 KGHSH and CDR2 LQKENI. This CDR3 comprises 14 residues. Trimming cost V 6 bases and J 4 bases, with 12 bases left between them. In DNA form, the CDR3 reads TGTGCCAGCTCCCCTGACAGGTCCACCGGGGAGCTGTTTTTT. It specifies CASSPDRSTGELFF.

The genes are TRBV12-5 and TRBJ2-1; no definite D call. V lost 6 bases and J 0 bases, leaving 12 bases between the germline ends. The CDR3 length is 15 residues. In germline, CDR1 is LGHNT, CDR2 FRNRAP. In DNA, the CDR3 is TGTGCTAGTGGGGGCTTTAGACCCTCCTACAATGAGCAGTTCTTC. This codes for CASGGFRPSYNEQFF.

The chain uses TRBV6-5 and TRBJ1-1; 10 bases agree with TRBD1. This CDR3 is built from 14 residues. Germline V gene sequence: CDR1 MNHEY, CDR2 SVGAGI. V trimming: 5 bases; J trimming: 11 bases; junction bases outside the gene matches: 11. The CDR3 here is CASSTQDRGIRAFF. CDR3 DNA sequence: TGTGCCAGCAGTACCCAGGACAGGGGGATACGGGCTTTCTTT.

CDR3 sequence reads: CASSPSLSGYNEQFF. The CDR3, as DNA: TGTGCCAGCAGCCCCTCCCTTAGCGGCTACAATGAGCAGTTCTTC. The chain recombines TRBV9 with TRBJ2-1; D is possibly TRBD2 (6 bases). V was clipped by 4 bases and J by 3 bases, with 14 bases between them. Germline assignment: CDR1 SGDLS and CDR2 YYNGEE. The CDR3 consists of 15 residues.

The chain uses TRBV6-1 and TRBJ2-3; the D gene is possibly TRBD1 (5 bases). V was pared by 1 base and J by 1 base, with 12 bases between. The CDR3 length is 16 residues. Germline V CDR1 and CDR2: MNHNS, SASEGT. The CDR3 loop is CASSEVQGRGTDTQYF. CDR3 in DNA: TGTGCCAGCAGTGAAGTGCAGGGAAGGGGCACAGATACGCAGTATTTT.

The rearrangement uses TRBV6-1 and TRBJ2-5; 7 positions agree with TRBD2. This CDR3 spans 14 amino acids. Germline lookup yields CDR1 MNHNS and CDR2 SASEGT. Trimming at V came to 1 base and at J to 5 bases, leaving 4 bases not matched to a gene. The CDR3 DNA sequence: TGTGCCAGCAGTGAAGGGGAGGGTTGGGAGACCCAGTACTTC. It yields the protein CASSEGEGWETQYF.

The chain links TRBV5-1 to TRBJ2-5, with a possible D match to TRBD2 (6 bases). The germline V gene encodes CDR1 SGHRS and CDR2 YFSETQ. The V and J ends lost 3 bases and 2 bases respectively, with 17 bases between them. The CDR3 consists of 16 residues. The CDR3: CASSSVGGELQETQYF. The CDR3 DNA follows: TGCGCCAGCAGCTCCGTTGGCGGGGAACTTCAAGAGACCCAGTACTTC.

This clone turned up a few times. The chain has TRBV28 and TRBJ2-7, with TRBD2 identical over 16 bases. V trimming: 5 bases; J trimming: 2 bases; junction bases outside the gene matches: 9. Germline V lookup: CDR1 MDHEN, CDR2 SYDVKM. This CDR3 has 18 residues. This chain's CDR3 is CASSHMGLAGGSTYEQYV. The DNA for the CDR3 is TGTGCCAGCAGTCATATGGGACTAGCGGGAGGGTCTACCTACGAGCAGTACGTC.

This clone has just a few counts. Here the CDR3 reads CASSLDGFYGGGGYTF. CDR3 bases: TGTGCCAGCAGCTTAGATGGGTTTTACGGGGGTGGTGGCTACACCTTC. V and J are TRBV11-2 and TRBJ1-2, with TRBD1 as a possible D gene (5 bases). CDR1 SGHAT and CDR2 FQNNGV come from the germline V gene. V lost 0 bases to trimming and J lost 7 bases, with 18 bases between them. CDR3 length: 16 amino acids. Variable domain in full (rest from reference TRBV11-2 and TRBJ1-2): EAGVAQSPRYKIIEKRQSVAFWCNPISGHATLYWYQQILGQGPKLLIQFQNNGVVDDSQLPKDRFSAERLKGVDSTLKIQPAKLEDSAVYLCASSLDGFYGGGGYTFGSGTRLTVV.

The chain uses TRBV7-9 and TRBJ2-1, with a weak D call TRBD2 (5 bases). This CDR3 contains 16 residues. The germline CDR1 and CDR2 sequences are SEHNR and FQNEAQ (reference sequence). Between the trimmed V and J ends, which lost 3 bases and 5 bases, there was a span of 17 bases. The CDR3: CASSLGSGISHNEQFF. The CDR3 DNA sequence: TGTGCCAGCAGCTTGGGGAGTGGTATTTCCCACAATGAGCAGTTCTTC.

The rearrangement links TRBV7-2 to TRBJ1-5; 8 bases agree with TRBD1. The CDR3 extends over 16 amino acids. V shed 2 bases and J 7 bases; nucleotides not matched to a gene: 10. Germline lookup yields CDR1 SGHTA and CDR2 FQGNSA. CDR3 in amino acids: CASSLRTGLGGQPQHF. CDR3 coding DNA: TGTGCCAGCAGCTTAAGGACAGGGTTAGGGGGACAGCCCCAGCATTTT.

The chain carries TRBV30 and TRBJ2-5; D possibly corresponds to TRBD2 (7 bases). The CDR3 runs to 15 residues. Trimming pared 5 bases from V and 3 bases from J, leaving 19 bases between. Germline assignment: CDR1 GTSNPN and CDR2 SVGIG (reference sequence). This CDR3 reads CAWGGGGGREETQYF. CDR3 bases: TGTGCCTGGGGTGGAGGGGGGGGGAGGGAAGAGACCCAGTACTTC.

To note about this clone: The same CDR3 also results from other DNA sequences found in this sample. J is TRBJ1-1 and V is TRBV5-6; 7 bases match TRBD1. Germline V gene data show CDR1 as SGHDT and CDR2 as YYEEEE. The CDR3 is 14 residues long. Unmatched junction bases numbered 5, after V lost 5 bases and J lost 1 base. DNA for the CDR3: TGTGCCAGCAGTTCCGGGACAGCGAACACTGAAGCTTTCTTT. Its translation is CASSSGTANTEAFF.

This clone was counted once. The rearrangement joins TRBV9 to TRBJ2-2, with 8 bases that match TRBD1. The CDR3 is made up of 16 amino acids. J gave up 5 bases and V 0 bases, and 6 bases lay outside the gene matches. Germline lookup yields CDR1 SGDLS and CDR2 YYNGEE. CDR3 residues: CASSVGTGWTTGELFF. The DNA of the CDR3 is TGTGCCAGCAGCGTAGGGACAGGGTGGACGACCGGGGAGCTGTTTTTT.

The J gene is TRBJ1-5, the V gene TRBV27; 9 bases align to TRBD1. With V trimmed by 1 base and J by 2 bases, 9 bases remained unmatched. From germline, CDR1 is MNHEY and CDR2 SMNVEV (reference sequence). CDR3 length equals 18 residues. CDR3 sequence reads: CASSLLGTGRFGNQPQHF. The DNA of the CDR3 is TGTGCCAGCAGTTTATTAGGGACAGGGAGGTTTGGCAATCAGCCCCAGCATTTT.

The chain is built from TRBV19 and TRBJ1-1; 9 bases match TRBD1. CDR1 and CDR2 from the germline V gene are LNHDA and SQIVND (reference sequence). Trimming took 5 bases from V and 1 from J; bases not matched to a gene: 2. There are 14 residues in the CDR3. Written as DNA, the CDR3 is TGTGCCAGTAGTGCGGACAGGGGGAACACTGAAGCTTTCTTT. Its protein product is CASSADRGNTEAFF.

This rearrangement joins TRBV7-6 to TRBJ1-1; D is perhaps TRBD1 (6 bases). V gave up 5 bases and J gave up 2 bases, with 9 bases separating them. The CDR3 length is 13 residues. The V gene's germline CDR1 is SGHVS and CDR2 FNYEAQ. The CDR3 coding sequence is TGTGCCAGCAGCCAGGACAGTAACACTGAAGCTTTCTTT. Protein product: CASSQDSNTEAFF.

The V and J genes are TRBV2 and TRBJ2-2; possibly TRBD1 for D (5 bases). CDR3 length: 13 residues. V was pared by 3 bases and J by 5 bases, with 7 bases between. From germline, CDR1 is SNHLY and CDR2 FYNNEI. The CDR3 is CASSDTGTGELFF. CDR3 coding DNA: TGTGCCAGCAGTGACACAGGAACCGGGGAGCTGTTTTTT.

This clone was seen a single time. In nucleotides, the CDR3 is TGTGCCAGCACCCGGGGGACGATACCCCTCCACTTT. This gives the protein CASTRGTIPLHF. The V and J genes are TRBV2 and TRBJ1-6; perhaps TRBD1 as D (5 bases). Germline assignment: CDR1 SNHLY and CDR2 FYNNEI. This CDR3 is 12 amino acids long. Trimming shortened V by 7 bases and J by 12 bases, and 13 bases separated the two germline ends.